This T cell receptor (beta chain) was identified in a study of blood T cell repertoires in COVID-19. On the study more broadly: The United States, Italy and Spain supplied acute and convalescent COVID-19 samples. PBMCs, B-cell-depleted T cells, or T cells provided the cDNA or gDNA that made up the material.

Per the original data handling: The authors estimated nucleated cell counts from reference gene primer amplification. Measured with immunoSEQ multiplex PCR; TCRdb has only the in-frame clones, and not every one. V and J calls and clone size are as listed in that table; D and trimming were resolved from the DNA. The table records 150,000 to 200,000 clones, around nine tenths of them present only once. The length of the CDR3 is 14 residues. Trimming took off 2 bases at V and 7 bases at J, with 11 bases between the two ends. Germline V gives CDR1 SGHAT, CDR2 FQNNGV. The sequencing input was peripheral blood. The chain joins TRBV11-2 to TRBJ1-4; D is undetermined. The sequence came from a man aged 40-49 years with active or convalescent COVID-19. The CDR3 coding sequence is TGTGCCAGCAGCTTAAATCGGTTTCGTGAAAAACTGTTTTTT. Its protein product is CASSLNRFREKLFF.